The clone carrying this TCR beta chain came up a few times. What it binds is not known. This specimen belongs to a study of post-analysis software for immune sequencing data. This CDR3 is built from 12 residues. V lost 0 bases and J 7 bases, leaving 3 bases between the germline ends. Germline V lookup: CDR1 ENHRY, CDR2 SYGVKD. The TCR beta cDNA libraries carried unique molecular identifiers. TCRdb independently ran MiXCR on the PCR reads; one entry per CDR3 protein. This sample has about 570,000 distinct CDR3 sequences, with about a third found just once. Study results and limitations: The normalized Chao1 diversity of multiple sclerosis patients was significantly lower than that of controls. TRBV5-6, TRBV5-1 and TRBV20-1 belonged to a set of a handful of TRBV segments that were more frequent in patients than controls.

The material sequenced was blood. This sequence was found in a girl under 18 with multiple sclerosis. This chain connects TRBV10-3 to TRBJ1-4; D ambiguous. The CDR3 region has the DNA TGTGCCATCAGTGAGTCCCGTGAAAAACTGTTTTTT. Translating it yields CAISESREKLFF.